This TCR beta chain was captured in a study of T-cell memory formation after mild COVID-19. Regarding this clonotype: Its antigen is not known.

This CDR3 has 15 amino acids. CDR1 and CDR2 from the germline V gene are SGHTA and FQGNSA. Trimming left V 1 base short and J 1 base short, with 10 bases between. Study-level findings and limits: SARS-CoV-2 specificity was not confirmed for second-wave clones peaking on day 37.

TCR alpha and TCR beta cDNA libraries with sample barcodes and UMIs came from 5'RACE using constant-segment primers. Each CDR3 protein is one row after TCRdb ran MiXCR on the 5' RACE reads. This repertoire shows 110,000 to 150,000 distinct CDR3 sequences, approximately 25% found once; its top ten account for roughly 24%. The TCR sequence derives from an adult woman who had mild COVID-19 (a few samples of this study predate the infection). Cell type and time point are not known. The chain links TRBV7-2 to TRBJ1-1; D is unclear. The sequencing sample was made of PBMCs or a T cell subset sorted from them (not recorded which). The CDR3 protein is CASSLVDRWNTEAFF. CDR3 DNA: TGTGCCAGCAGCTTAGTTGACCGCTGGAACACTGAAGCTTTCTTT.